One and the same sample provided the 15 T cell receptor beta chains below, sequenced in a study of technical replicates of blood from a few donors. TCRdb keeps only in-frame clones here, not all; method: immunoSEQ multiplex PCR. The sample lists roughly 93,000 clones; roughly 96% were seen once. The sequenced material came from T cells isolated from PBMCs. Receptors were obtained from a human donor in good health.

CDR3 region: CASSHGLGTDTQYF. The CDR3 DNA follows: TGTGCCAGTAGCCACGGACTAGGCACAGATACGCAGTATTTT. The chain has TRBV19 and TRBJ2-3, with 7 bases fitting TRBD2. In germline, CDR1 is LNHDA, CDR2 SQIVND (reference sequence). J gave up 1 base and V 6 bases, and 4 bases lay outside the gene matches. The CDR3 has 14 amino acids.

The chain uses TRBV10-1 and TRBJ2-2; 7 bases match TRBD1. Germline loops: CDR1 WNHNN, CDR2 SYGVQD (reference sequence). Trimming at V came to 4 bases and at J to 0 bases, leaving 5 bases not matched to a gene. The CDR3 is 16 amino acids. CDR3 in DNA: TGCGCCAGCAGTGGGAACAGGGGCTCGAACACCGGGGAGCTGTTTTTT. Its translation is CASSGNRGSNTGELFF.

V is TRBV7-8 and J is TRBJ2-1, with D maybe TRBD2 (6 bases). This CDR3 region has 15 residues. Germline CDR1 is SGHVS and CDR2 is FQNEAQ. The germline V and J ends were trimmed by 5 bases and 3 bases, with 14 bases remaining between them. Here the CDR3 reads CASSVSGRVYNEQFF. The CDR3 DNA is TGTGCCAGCAGCGTTAGCGGCCGAGTCTACAATGAGCAGTTCTTC.

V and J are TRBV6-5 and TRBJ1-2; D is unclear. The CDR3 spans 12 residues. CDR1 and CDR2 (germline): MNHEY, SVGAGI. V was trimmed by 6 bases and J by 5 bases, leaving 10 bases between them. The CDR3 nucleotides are TGTGCCAGCAGCAACCACTTATATGGCTACACCTTC. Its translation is CASSNHLYGYTF.

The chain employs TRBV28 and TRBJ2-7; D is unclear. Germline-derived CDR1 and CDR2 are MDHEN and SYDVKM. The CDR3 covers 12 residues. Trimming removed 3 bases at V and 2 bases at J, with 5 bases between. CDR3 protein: CASSLSTYEQYF. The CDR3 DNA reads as TGTGCCAGCAGTTTGAGTACCTACGAGCAGTACTTC.

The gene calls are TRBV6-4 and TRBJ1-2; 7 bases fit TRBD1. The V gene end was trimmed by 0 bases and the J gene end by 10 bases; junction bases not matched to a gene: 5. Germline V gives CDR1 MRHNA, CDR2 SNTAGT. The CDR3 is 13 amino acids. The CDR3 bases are TGTGCCAGCAGTGACTCCTGGACAGGAGCCTACACCTTC. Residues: CASSDSWTGAYTF.

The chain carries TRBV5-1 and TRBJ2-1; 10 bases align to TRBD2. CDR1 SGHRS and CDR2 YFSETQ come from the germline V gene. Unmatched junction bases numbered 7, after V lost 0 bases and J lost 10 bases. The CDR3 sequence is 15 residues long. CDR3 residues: CASSLGGTSVGEQFF. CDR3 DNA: TGCGCCAGCAGCTTGGGGGGGACTAGCGTGGGGGAGCAGTTCTTC.

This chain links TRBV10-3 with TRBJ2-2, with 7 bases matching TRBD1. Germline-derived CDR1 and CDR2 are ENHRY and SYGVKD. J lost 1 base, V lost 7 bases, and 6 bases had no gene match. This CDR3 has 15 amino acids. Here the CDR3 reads CAIMSGQENTGELFF. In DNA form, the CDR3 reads TGTGCCATCATGTCCGGACAGGAGAACACCGGGGAGCTGTTTTTT.

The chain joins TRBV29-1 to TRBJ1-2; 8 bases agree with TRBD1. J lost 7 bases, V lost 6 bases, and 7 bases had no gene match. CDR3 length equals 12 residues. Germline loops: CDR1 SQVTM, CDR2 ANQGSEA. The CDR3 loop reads CSVPGQGRGYTF. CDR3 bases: TGCAGCGTCCCCGGACAGGGACGTGGCTACACCTTC.

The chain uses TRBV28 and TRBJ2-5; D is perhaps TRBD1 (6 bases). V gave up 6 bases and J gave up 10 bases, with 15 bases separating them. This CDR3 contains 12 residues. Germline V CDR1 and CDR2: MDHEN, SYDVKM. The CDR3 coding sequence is TGTGCCAGCAGAATCCTAGGACAGAGCCAGTACTTC. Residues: CASRILGQSQYF.

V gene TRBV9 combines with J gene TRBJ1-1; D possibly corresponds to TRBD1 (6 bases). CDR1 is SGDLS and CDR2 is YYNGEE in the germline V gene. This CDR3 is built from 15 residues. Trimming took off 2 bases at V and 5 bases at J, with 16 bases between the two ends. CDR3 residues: CASSVRQDGATEAFF. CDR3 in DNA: TGTGCCAGCAGCGTCCGACAGGACGGGGCAACTGAAGCTTTCTTT.

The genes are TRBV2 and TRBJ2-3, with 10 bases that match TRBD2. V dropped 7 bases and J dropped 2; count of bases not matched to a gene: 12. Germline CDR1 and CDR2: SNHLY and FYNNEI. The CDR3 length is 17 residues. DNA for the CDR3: TGTGCCAGCACCCCCTCCTTAGCGGGAGGACTCACAGATACGCAGTATTTT. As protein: CASTPSLAGGLTDTQYF.

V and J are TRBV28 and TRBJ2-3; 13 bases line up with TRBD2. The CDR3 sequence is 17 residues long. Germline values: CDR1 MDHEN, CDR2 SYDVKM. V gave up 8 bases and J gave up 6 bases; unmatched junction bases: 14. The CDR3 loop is CASREGTSGKGADTQYF. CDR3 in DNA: TGTGCCAGCCGGGAGGGGACTAGCGGGAAGGGTGCGGATACGCAGTATTTT.

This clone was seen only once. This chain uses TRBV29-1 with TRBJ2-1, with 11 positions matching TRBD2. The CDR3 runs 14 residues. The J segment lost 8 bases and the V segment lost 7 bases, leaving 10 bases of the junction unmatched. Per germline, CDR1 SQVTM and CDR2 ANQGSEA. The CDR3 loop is CSASYSGGADEQFF. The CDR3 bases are TGCAGCGCGTCCTATAGCGGGGGGGCGGATGAGCAGTTCTTC.

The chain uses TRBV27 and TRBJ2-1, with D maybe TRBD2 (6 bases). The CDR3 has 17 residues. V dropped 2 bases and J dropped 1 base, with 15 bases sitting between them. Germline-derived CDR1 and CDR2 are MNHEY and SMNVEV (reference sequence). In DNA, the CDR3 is TGTGCCAGCAGTTTACACGGGAGCCGTGTTTCCTACAATGAGCAGTTCTTC. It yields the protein CASSLHGSRVSYNEQFF.